The TCR beta chain described here comes from a study of shared clonotypes between healthy human individuals. Deep was the level used in running the assay. The assay was immunoSEQ multiplex PCR, and TCRdb's table has in-frame clones only and misses some. The table has roughly 2 million clones, about 95% seen once. As concerns this clone: The antigen remains undetermined.

General study findings and limits: Even with large depth, rarefaction showed that sorted-subset sequencing was incomplete.

The sample consisted of naive CD4+ T cells sorted from blood. Documented subset: CD45RA+ positively selected. The source of this sequence is a young man in good health.

The chain's CDR3 is CASSWGQGLINEKLFF. The CDR3 DNA reads as TGCGCCAGCAGCTGGGGACAGGGCCTGATAAATGAAAAACTGTTTTTT. The gene calls are TRBV5-1 and TRBJ1-4; 9 positions agree with TRBD1. The CDR3 extends over 16 amino acids. J lost 5 bases, V lost 3 bases, and 8 bases had no gene match. From germline, CDR1 is SGHRS and CDR2 YFSETQ.